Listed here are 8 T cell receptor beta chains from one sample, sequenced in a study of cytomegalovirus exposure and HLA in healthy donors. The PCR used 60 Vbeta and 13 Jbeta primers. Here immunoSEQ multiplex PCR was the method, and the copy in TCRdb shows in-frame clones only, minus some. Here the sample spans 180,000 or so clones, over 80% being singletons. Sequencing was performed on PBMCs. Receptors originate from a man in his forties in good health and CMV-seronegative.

CDR3 bases: TGTGCCAGCAGCTGGACCGGGACAGGGTCCACAGATACGCAGTATTTT. This encodes CASSWTGTGSTDTQYF. This rearrangement joins TRBV7-2 to TRBJ2-3, with 9 bases identical to TRBD1. V was pared by 4 bases and J by 2 bases, with 7 bases of the junction left unmatched. The CDR3 runs to 16 residues. The germline gives CDR1 SGHTA, CDR2 FQGNSA.

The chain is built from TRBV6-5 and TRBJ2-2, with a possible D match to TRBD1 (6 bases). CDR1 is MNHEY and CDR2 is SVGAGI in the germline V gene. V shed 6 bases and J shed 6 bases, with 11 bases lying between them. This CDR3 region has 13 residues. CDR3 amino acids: CASRVTGSGELFF. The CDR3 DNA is TGTGCCAGCAGGGTTACAGGGTCCGGGGAGCTGTTTTTT.

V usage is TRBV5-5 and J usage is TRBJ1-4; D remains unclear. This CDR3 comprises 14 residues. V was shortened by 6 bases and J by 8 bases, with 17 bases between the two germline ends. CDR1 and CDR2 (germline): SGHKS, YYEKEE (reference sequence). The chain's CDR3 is CASTFERAIEKLFF. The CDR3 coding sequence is TGTGCCAGCACCTTCGAGAGGGCGATCGAAAAACTGTTTTTT.

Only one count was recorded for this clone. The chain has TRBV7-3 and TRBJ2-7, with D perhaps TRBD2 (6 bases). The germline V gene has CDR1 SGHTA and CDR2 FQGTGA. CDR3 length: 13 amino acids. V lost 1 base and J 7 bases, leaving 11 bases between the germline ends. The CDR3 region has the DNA TGTGCCAGCAGCTTAATGGAGGGTTGGGAGCAGTACTTC. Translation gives CASSLMEGWEQYF.

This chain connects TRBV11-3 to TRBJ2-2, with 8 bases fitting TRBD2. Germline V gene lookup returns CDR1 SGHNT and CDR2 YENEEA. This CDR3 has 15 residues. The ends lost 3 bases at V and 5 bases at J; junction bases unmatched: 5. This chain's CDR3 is CASSFSGSRTGELFF. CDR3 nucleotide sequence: TGTGCCAGCAGCTTCAGCGGGAGTCGGACCGGGGAGCTGTTTTTT. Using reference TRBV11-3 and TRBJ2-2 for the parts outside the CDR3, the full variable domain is EAGVVQSPRYKIIEKKQPVAFWCNPISGHNTLYWYLQNLGQGPELLIRYENEEAVDDSQLPKDRFSAERLKGVDSTLKIQPAELGDSAVYLCASSFSGSRTGELFFGEGSRLTVL.

The CDR3 region is CASSRDTVNEKLFF. CDR3 coding DNA: TGTGCCAGCAGCCGCGACACAGTTAATGAAAAACTGTTTTTT. The chain is built from TRBV7-9 and TRBJ1-4; D gene uncertain. The CDR3 is made up of 14 amino acids. CDR1 is SEHNR, CDR2 FQNEAQ, per germline (reference sequence). V was trimmed by 5 bases and J by 4 bases, leaving 11 bases between them.

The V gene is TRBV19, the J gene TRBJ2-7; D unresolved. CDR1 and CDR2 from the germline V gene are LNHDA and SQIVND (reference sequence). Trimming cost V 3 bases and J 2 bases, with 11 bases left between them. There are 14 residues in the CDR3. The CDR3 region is CASSISPLTYEQYF. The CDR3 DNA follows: TGTGCCAGTAGTATTTCACCACTTACCTACGAGCAGTACTTC.

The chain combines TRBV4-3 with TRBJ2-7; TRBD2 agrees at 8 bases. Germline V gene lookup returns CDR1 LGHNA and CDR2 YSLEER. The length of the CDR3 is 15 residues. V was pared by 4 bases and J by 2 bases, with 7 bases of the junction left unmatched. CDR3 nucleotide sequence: TGCGCCAGCAGCCGAGAACGGGGGGGGCCCTACGAGCAGTACTTC. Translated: CASSRERGGPYEQYF.